This is a list of T cell receptor beta chains from one sample in a study of T cell repertoires in cytomegalovirus infection. TCRdb processed the reads anew with MiXCR; each CDR3 protein has one entry. This sample has 830,000 or so distinct CDR3 sequences, with about 33% found just once. Their specific antigens are unknown. This specimen consisted of cultured CD8+ T cells from PBMCs, obtained from culture after CMV antigen stimulation. Every receptor here comes from a human donor in good health (CMV status not recorded). Some clones in this sample may be carry-over from other donors' samples. Each CDR3 is given with its conserved first and last residue. A D gene is named only where the DNA matches it firmly. Clone sizes are given selectively: once, few, many, or a class where the clone is expanded.

v_gene	d_gene	abundance	j_gene	CDR3nt	CDR3aa
TRBV12-5	NA	NA	TRBJ2-2	TGTGCTAGTGGTTTGTGGGGGCCTAACACCGGGGAGCTGTTTTTT	CASGLWGPNTGELFF
TRBV7-6	NA	many	TRBJ2-2	TGTGCCAGCAGCTTAAGGGGGGGCTACACCGGGGAGCTGTTTTTT	CASSLRGGYTGELFF
TRBV7-9	NA	few	TRBJ1-5	TGTGCCAGCAGCTTAAGTAGTTGGTCAGACAGCAATCAGCCCCAGCATTTT	CASSLSSWSDSNQPQHF
TRBV7-6	NA	many	TRBJ2-1	TGTGCCAGCAGCCCCGAGCCAGGGTTTGATGAGCAGTTCTTC	CASSPEPGFDEQFF
TRBV20-1	NA	NA	TRBJ1-1	TGCAGTGCTAGAGATCTGGAAACAGGATTGAACACTGAAGCTTTCTTT	CSARDLETGLNTEAFF
TRBV20-1	TRBD1	NA	TRBJ2-3	TGCAGTGCTAGAGACCACAGGGACAGCGGTGCAGATACGCAGTATTTT	CSARDHRDSGADTQYF
TRBV6-5	TRBD1	many	TRBJ1-4	TGTGCCAGCAGTTACTCAGGGAGGACAGGGGACGAAAAACTGTTTTTT	CASSYSGRTGDEKLFF
TRBV4-1	NA	few	TRBJ1-5	TGCGCCAGCAGCCAAGATCTACAGGGTGGCAATCAGCCCCAGCATTTT	CASSQDLQGGNQPQHF
TRBV27	NA	few	TRBJ1-4	TGTGCCAGCAGTCCTCGGACAGAAGACGAAAAACTGTTTTTT	CASSPRTEDEKLFF
TRBV4-1	NA	NA	TRBJ1-2	TGCGCCAGCAGCCAAGAGAGGGATGGCTACACCTTC	CASSQERDGYTF
TRBV28	NA	NA	TRBJ1-5	TGTGCCAGCAGTTTATCTCCAGGCAGCAATCAGCCCCAGCATTTT	CASSLSPGSNQPQHF
TRBV7-8	NA	many	TRBJ1-5	TGTGCCAGCAGCCCCGACAGGAAAAATCAGCCCCAGCATTTT	CASSPDRKNQPQHF
TRBV7-8	TRBD2	few	TRBJ2-7	TGTGCCAGCAGCTTAGCTCGGGGGGGCCTTAGGGAGCAGTACTTC	CASSLARGGLREQYF
TRBV7-9	TRBD1	NA	TRBJ2-3	TGTGCCAGCAGCTTAGCGGAGAATACAGGGGGATTCACAGATACGCAGTATTTT	CASSLAENTGGFTDTQYF
TRBV4-2	NA	NA	TRBJ2-1	TGTGCCAGCAGCCAAGAGCCAGGGATGAAGAGCTCCTACAATGAGCAGTTCTTC	CASSQEPGMKSSYNEQFF
TRBV7-6	NA	many	TRBJ2-5	TGTGCCAGCAGTTTGGCGGGGCGGGGAGAGACCCAGTACTTC	CASSLAGRGETQYF
TRBV10-3	NA	few	TRBJ2-7	TGTGCCATCAGTGAGCCGGGCCTTCACGAGCAGTACTTC	CAISEPGLHEQYF
TRBV9	NA	NA	TRBJ1-2	TGTGCCAGCACCTCCCGGAGGGGCTACACCTTC	CASTSRRGYTF
TRBV7-9	NA	many	TRBJ1-2	TGTGCCAGCAGTTTATCGCTAAACTATGGCTACACCTTC	CASSLSLNYGYTF
TRBV6-5	NA	NA	TRBJ2-1	TGTGCCAGCAGTTACTCGAGGGCCAATGAGCAGTTCTTC	CASSYSRANEQFF
TRBV28	NA	few	TRBJ2-4	TGTGCCAGCAGTTTAATCATTGGGGACATTCAGTACTTC	CASSLIIGDIQYF
TRBV7-9	NA	many	TRBJ2-7	TGTGCCAGCAGCTCCACGGGACAGACTAGACCCTACGAGCAGTACTTC	CASSSTGQTRPYEQYF
TRBV19	NA	NA	TRBJ2-7	TGTGCCAGTAGTCCCCCCGTCTCCTACGAGCAGTACTTC	CASSPPVSYEQYF
TRBV14	TRBD2	NA	TRBJ2-5	TGTGCCAGCAGCCGGCACGGACTAGCCCCTGGAGGGGAGACCCAGTACTTC	CASSRHGLAPGGETQYF
TRBV10-3	NA	NA	TRBJ1-3	TGTGCCATCAGTGATGGGGGCTTCTCTGGAAACACCATATATTTT	CAISDGGFSGNTIYF
TRBV7-2	TRBD2	NA	TRBJ2-3	TGTGCCAGCAGCTGGGCGGGGGGCACAGATACGCAGTATTTT	CASSWAGGTDTQYF
TRBV29-1	NA	NA	TRBJ1-2	TGCAGCGCCGGACAAATCGTGGATGGCTACACCTTC	CSAGQIVDGYTF
TRBV6-6	NA	few	TRBJ2-3	TGTGCCAGCAGTTACCCAACTGGGGTGAAGGACGGGGATACGCAGTATTTT	CASSYPTGVKDGDTQYF
TRBV28	NA	NA	TRBJ1-1	TGTGCCAGCAGTACATATATCGCCGTGAGACAGGACACTGAAGCTTTCTTT	CASSTYIAVRQDTEAFF
TRBV29-1	NA	NA	TRBJ1-1	TGCAGCCTCAGGGACGGCACTGAAGCTTTCTTT	CSLRDGTEAFF
TRBV10-3	TRBD1	NA	TRBJ2-1	TGTGCCATCAGTGAGCCGGACAGGGGGCTCTACAATGAGCAGTTCTTC	CAISEPDRGLYNEQFF
TRBV7-9	NA	NA	TRBJ1-6	TGTGCCAGCAGCTTGACTCGGTCCTATAATTCACCCCTCCACTTT	CASSLTRSYNSPLHF
TRBV28	NA	NA	TRBJ1-5	TGTGCCAGCAGTTTCTACAGGGTCCGGAATCAGCCCCAGCATTTT	CASSFYRVRNQPQHF
TRBV4-3	TRBD1	NA	TRBJ1-4	TGCGCCAGCAGCCAGGACCTAGGACAGGGCCCTAATGAAAAACTGTTTTTT	CASSQDLGQGPNEKLFF
TRBV12-3/TRBV12-4	NA	many	TRBJ2-7	TGTGCCAGCAGTTCCAATTACCGGGGGACAGCCGCCTACGAGCAGTACTTC	CASSSNYRGTAAYEQYF
TRBV4-1	NA	few	TRBJ1-5	TGCGCCAGCAGCCAAAAGACTTTCAATCAGCCCCAGCATTTT	CASSQKTFNQPQHF
TRBV6-1	TRBD1	NA	TRBJ2-5	TGTGCCAGCAGTGAACATGACAGGGCAGAGACCCAGTACTTC	CASSEHDRAETQYF
TRBV7-6	NA	NA	TRBJ1-1	TGTGCCAGCAGCCAGGACATAAGGAACACTGAAGCTTTCTTT	CASSQDIRNTEAFF
TRBV6-2/TRBV6-3	NA	few	TRBJ2-2	TGTGCCAGCAGTTACAAAGACAGTTACACCGGGGAGCTGTTTTTT	CASSYKDSYTGELFF
TRBV27	NA	NA	TRBJ1-5	TGTGCCAGCAGGGGGGTTATGGGCGATCAGCCCCAGCATTTT	CASRGVMGDQPQHF
TRBV27	TRBD1	few	TRBJ2-7	TGTGCCAGCAGTTTTTACGGACAGGGCTACGAGCAGTACTTC	CASSFYGQGYEQYF
TRBV2	NA	NA	TRBJ2-1	TGTGCCAGCTCGAACGGGGCGGATTACAATGAGCAGTTCTTC	CASSNGADYNEQFF
TRBV12-3/TRBV12-4	NA	NA	TRBJ1-1	TGTGCCAGCAGTCAACTGCGTGGTGAAGCTTTCTTT	CASSQLRGEAFF
TRBV5-1	NA	few	TRBJ2-2	TGCGCCAGCAGCTTTCCCTACGCGAACACCGGGGAGCTGTTTTTT	CASSFPYANTGELFF
TRBV10-2	NA	NA	TRBJ2-3	TGCGCCAGCAGTGAAGGGATCACAGATACGCAGTATTTT	CASSEGITDTQYF
TRBV7-4	NA	NA	TRBJ1-2	TGTGCCAGCAGCGGGAGTCGTAACTATGGCTACACCTTC	CASSGSRNYGYTF
TRBV12-3/TRBV12-4	NA	once	TRBJ1-5	TGTGCCAGCAGTTTGAGGGGTTCCCAGCCCCAGCATTTT	CASSLRGSQPQHF
TRBV27	NA	few	TRBJ1-5	TGTGCCAGCAGGGCTAGCTCGCCTTACAATCAGCCCCAGCATTTT	CASRASSPYNQPQHF
TRBV4-1	NA	NA	TRBJ2-3	TGCGCCAGCAGCCAAGATATAGGGTTGGGAACAGATACGCAGTATTTT	CASSQDIGLGTDTQYF
TRBV6-1	NA	NA	TRBJ1-1	TGTGCCAGCAGTGAAGCGCTAATGGGGGCTGGCACTGAAGCTTTCTTT	CASSEALMGAGTEAFF
TRBV7-3	TRBD1	many	TRBJ1-1	TGTGCCAGCCGAGGTCCAGGGGGCGCGGACACTGAAGCTTTCTTT	CASRGPGGADTEAFF
TRBV6-5	TRBD1	few	TRBJ1-5	TGTGCCAGCAGCGAAGGAGGGACAGGGCACAATCAGCCCCAGCATTTT	CASSEGGTGHNQPQHF
TRBV29-1	NA	NA	TRBJ1-4	TGCAGCGTTGAATTGGGGCAGGGAGATGAAAAACTGTTTTTT	CSVELGQGDEKLFF
TRBV7-6	NA	many	TRBJ1-5	TGTGCCAGCAGCTCTGGGATGGGTAGCAATCAGCCCCAGCATTTT	CASSSGMGSNQPQHF
TRBV12-3/TRBV12-4	NA	NA	TRBJ1-2	TGTGCCAGCGGAGTGGGGGCACGCGGCTACACCTTC	CASGVGARGYTF
TRBV7-6	TRBD2	few	TRBJ2-3	TGTGCCAGCAGTCCACTAGCGGGGGGGTTGTCAGATACGCAGTATTTT	CASSPLAGGLSDTQYF
TRBV6-5	NA	few	TRBJ2-1	TGTGCCAGCAGTCTGGACAGTCGAAAGCAGTTCTTC	CASSLDSRKQFF
TRBV10-3	NA	NA	TRBJ1-1	TGTGTCATCAGTGAACCCGGGGAGAACACTGAAGCTTTCTTT	CVISEPGENTEAFF